The clone carrying this T cell receptor beta chain came up a few times. Its cognate antigen is unknown. The whole isolated RNA underwent reverse transcription, so sequencing captured expressed TCRB transcripts. Only in-frame clones appear in the TCRdb table, and some are missing; sequencing was by immunoSEQ multiplex PCR. Of about 180,000 clones listed, around 13% are singletons. The data originate from a study of beta chain features in type 1 diabetes. Study in general: There were 107,917,701 sorted cells examined across all samples.

Isolation of CD4+ naive, central memory, regulatory and stem cell-like memory cells was achieved by sorting via CD45RO/CCR7/CD25/CD127/CD95/CD27. Study-wide results and caveats: At VDJ recombination sites, type 1 diabetes patients had fewer insertions and more deleted nucleotides. Type 1 diabetes patients had TCRB CDR3s that were shorter (moderately but significantly so) in all four CD4+ subsets.

Germline CDR1 GTSNPN, CDR2 SVGIG (reference sequence). V shed 2 bases, J shed 7 bases, and the junction held 6 bases outside the gene matches. This CDR3 has 14 amino acids. This receptor was obtained from a woman aged 18-29 years in good health. The sequenced material came from central memory CD4+ T cells from blood. The rearrangement uses TRBV30 and TRBJ2-1; 9 bases align to TRBD1. The chain's CDR3 is CAWSFGTGLNEQFF. As DNA, the CDR3 is TGTGCCTGGAGTTTTGGGACAGGGCTGAATGAGCAGTTCTTC. Supplemented by reference TRBV30 and TRBJ2-1, the full variable domain reads SQTIHQWPATLVQPVGSPLSLECTVEGTSNPNLYWYRQAAGRGLQLLFYSVGIGQISSEVPQNLSASRPQDRQFILSSKKLLLSDSGFYLCAWSFGTGLNEQFFGPGTRLTVL.